This entry lists 3 T cell receptor beta chains sequenced from one sample in a study of blood T cell repertoires in COVID-19. TCRdb keeps only in-frame clones here, not all; method: immunoSEQ multiplex PCR. In the table there are 65,000 or so clones, approximately 80% of which are singletons. Sequenced: peripheral blood. The receptors derive from a man older than 75 with acute or convalescent COVID-19.

The chain uses TRBV30 and TRBJ1-4, with D possibly being TRBD1 (6 bases). CDR3 length: 14 amino acids. Per germline, CDR1 GTSNPN and CDR2 SVGIG (reference sequence). The germline V and J ends were trimmed by 4 bases and 8 bases, with 17 bases remaining between them. As DNA, the CDR3 is TGTGCCTGGAACGGGGCAGGGGATAGGGAAAAACTGTTTTTT. It codes for CAWNGAGDREKLFF. Full variable domain (remainder filled in from reference TRBV30 and TRBJ1-4): SQTIHQWPATLVQPVGSPLSLECTVEGTSNPNLYWYRQAAGRGLQLLFYSVGIGQISSEVPQNLSASRPQDRQFILSSKKLLLSDSGFYLCAWNGAGDREKLFFGSGTQLSVL.

The gene calls are TRBV10-3 and TRBJ1-5, with a weak D call TRBD1 (5 bases). V lost 5 bases, J lost 6 bases, and 14 bases lay in between. Germline V lookup: CDR1 ENHRY, CDR2 SYGVKD. The CDR3 runs 14 residues. CDR3 residues: CAISQAGGGQPQHF. Written as DNA, the CDR3 is TGTGCCATCAGTCAGGCGGGGGGAGGTCAGCCCCAGCATTTT.

V usage is TRBV5-1 and J usage is TRBJ1-1, with 12 nucleotides matching TRBD1. The trim removed 4 bases at V and 1 base at J, leaving 2 bases unmatched. The CDR3 totals 15 residues. Germline CDR1 reads SGHRS; CDR2 reads YFSETQ. CDR3 in DNA: TGCGCCAGCAGCGCGGGACAGGGGGCGAACACTGAAGCTTTCTTT. Protein: CASSAGQGANTEAFF.